In this sample, the clone carrying this T cell receptor (beta chain) turned up many times. These data originate in a study of tumor-infiltrating lymphocytes in primary liver carcinoma. Overall study context: Recorded tumor stage was T1-T3 N0M0, with diameters of about 4.2 to 10 cm. Samples produced roughly 3.5 to 7.5 million productive TCRbeta reads, comparable across tissue types.

CDR3 length equals 14 residues. V lost 6 bases and J 5 bases, leaving 16 bases between the germline ends. Germline DNA was also extracted, and blood RNA was taken from unsorted whole blood. Investigators obtained about 4 milliliters of peripheral blood ahead of surgery. The authors made TCR beta cDNA from 400 to 550 ng total RNA with a constant-region primer. Amplification in three nested multiplex PCR rounds with slightly modified ARM-PCR gave rise to TCR beta libraries. Primers for the first two PCR rounds were TRBV1-TRBV30 forward primers and a C-beta reverse primer (about 10 cycles per round). Each CDR3 protein gets one entry after TCRdb re-called the multiplex PCR reads with MiXCR. This sample yields approximately 330,000 distinct CDR3 sequences, of which 65% are seen a single time; about 6.1% belongs to the top ten.

This clonotype was obtained from a man aged 40-50 years with primary liver carcinoma and hepatitis B virus infection. Source material: peripheral blood. The chain recombines TRBV12-3 or TRBV12-4 with TRBJ1-2, with D possibly matching TRBD1 (6 bases). CDR3 DNA: TGTGCCAGCAGCCTCCGGGACAAGGGGTATGGCTACACCTTC. Protein: CASSLRDKGYGYTF.